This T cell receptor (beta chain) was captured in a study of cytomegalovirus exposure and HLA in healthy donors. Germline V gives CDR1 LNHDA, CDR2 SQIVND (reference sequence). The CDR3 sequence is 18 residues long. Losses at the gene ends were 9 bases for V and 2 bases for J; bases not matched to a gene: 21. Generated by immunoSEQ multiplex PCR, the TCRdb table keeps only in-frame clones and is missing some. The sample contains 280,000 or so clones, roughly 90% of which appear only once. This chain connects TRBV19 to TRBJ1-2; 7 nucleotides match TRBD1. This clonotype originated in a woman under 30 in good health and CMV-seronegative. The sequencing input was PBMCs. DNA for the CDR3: TGTGCCAGAAGGGCTGTCCCCTACGAGGAGGGGGCCAACTATGGCTACACCTTC. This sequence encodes CARRAVPYEEGANYGYTF.